This T cell receptor beta chain was identified in a study of blood T cell repertoires in COVID-19. Turning to the study itself: Sites in the United States, Italy and Spain provided acute and convalescent COVID-19 samples.

Authors' processing steps: Estimation of nucleated cell counts relied on the amplification of reference gene primers. Produced via immunoSEQ multiplex PCR; TCRdb's table is partial and in-frame only. The D gene and trimming were derived from the DNA, and the V and J assignments and clone size from that table. The sample yields about 31,000 clones, about nine tenths seen once. Per germline, CDR1 MNHEY and CDR2 SVGAGI. The V and J ends lost 5 bases and 7 bases respectively, with 15 bases between them. The CDR3 sequence is 14 residues long. This sequence was found in a man aged 60-69 years with acute or convalescent COVID-19. The chain combines TRBV6-5 with TRBJ1-5; D is possibly TRBD1 (5 bases). The sample was peripheral blood. Written as DNA, the CDR3 is TGTGCCAGCAGTCTGAAGCCCGGGGGGCAGCCCCAGCATTTT. This encodes CASSLKPGGQPQHF.